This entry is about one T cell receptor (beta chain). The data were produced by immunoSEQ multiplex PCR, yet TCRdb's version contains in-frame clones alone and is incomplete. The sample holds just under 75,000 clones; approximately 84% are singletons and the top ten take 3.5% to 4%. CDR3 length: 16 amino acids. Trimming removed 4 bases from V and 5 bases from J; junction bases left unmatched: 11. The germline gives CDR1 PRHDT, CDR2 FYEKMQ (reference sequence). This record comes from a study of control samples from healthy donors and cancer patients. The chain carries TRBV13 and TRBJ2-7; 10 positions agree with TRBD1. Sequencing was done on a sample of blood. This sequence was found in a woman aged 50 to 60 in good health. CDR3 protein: CASSWWSGQGVDEQYF. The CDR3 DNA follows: TGTGCCAGCAGCTGGTGGTCCGGACAGGGGGTAGACGAGCAGTACTTC. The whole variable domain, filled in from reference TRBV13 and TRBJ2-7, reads AAGVIQSPRHLIKEKRETATLKCYPIPRHDTVYWYQQGPGQDPQFLISFYEKMQSDKGSIPDRFSAQQFSDYHSELNMSSLELGDSALYFCASSWWSGQGVDEQYFGPGTRLTVT.